This T cell receptor beta chain derives from a study of regulatory T cells in long-lasting Graves disease. General study results and limits: Segments TRBV28, TRBJ1-2 and TRBJ2-5 showed preferential usage in persistent disease. The analysis examined peripheral blood only and excluded thyroid tissue.

According to the study, TCR beta libraries were built with iRepertoire HTBI primers and CDR3-region Arm-PCR. TCRdb ran MiXCR on the multiplex PCR reads and lists one entry per CDR3 protein. The profile covers 650,000 to 850,000 distinct CDR3 sequences, with about 32% appearing a single time and under 50% taken by the ten largest. This clonotype was found many times. The antigen is undetermined. As for time point: persistent/refractory GD, antithyroid drugs over 5 years with positive TRAb. RNA isolated from PBMCs was used to make the TCR library. All patients originated from an endocrinology department located in Xi'an, China. The CDR3 runs to 14 residues. The germline V gene has CDR1 SNHLY and CDR2 FYNNEI. Trimming pared 5 bases from V and 1 base from J, leaving 11 bases between.

This sample comprised peripheral blood mononuclear cells (PBMCs), obtained when the disease was refractory, from a patient treated with antithyroid drugs. The receptor comes from a female donor with Graves disease. The gene calls are TRBV2 and TRBJ1-2; D uncertain. The CDR3 sequence is CASSQRPLNYGYTF. CDR3 nucleotides: TGTGCCAGCAGTCAAAGACCTCTTAACTATGGCTACACCTTC.